Below, 4 T cell receptor beta chains from the same sample are listed, as sequenced in a study of T cell responses to AZD1222 COVID-19 vaccine. Profiling relied on immunoSEQ multiplex PCR, and the TCRdb table lists in-frame clones only, not all of them. The sample holds some 130,000 clones, approximately 88% seen once. Sequencing used peripheral blood, obtained on day 0 of AZD1222 vaccination. These receptor sequences come from an adult in good health.

The gene calls are TRBV7-7 and TRBJ2-5; 8 nucleotides agree with TRBD2. The CDR3 is made up of 17 amino acids. The germline CDR1 and CDR2 sequences are SSHAT and FNYEAQ (reference sequence). V trimming: 1 base; J trimming: 2 bases; junction bases outside the gene matches: 9. The CDR3 DNA sequence: TGTGCCAGCAGCTTAGGTATCCGGGGGGGCCATCAAGAGACCCAGTACTTC. It encodes CASSLGIRGGHQETQYF.

V usage is TRBV13 and J usage is TRBJ1-3; 9 nucleotides match TRBD1. The ends lost 4 bases at V and 3 bases at J; junction bases unmatched: 13. This CDR3 contains 18 residues. Germline V gives CDR1 PRHDT, CDR2 FYEKMQ (reference sequence). Here the CDR3 reads CASSYGGTGFMSGNTIYF. The CDR3 region has the DNA TGTGCCAGCAGCTACGGAGGGACAGGGTTCATGAGTGGAAACACCATATATTTT.

The chain couples TRBV25-1 to TRBJ1-2; the D gene is possibly TRBD1 (6 bases). Germline assignment: CDR1 MGHDK and CDR2 SYGVNS. V dropped 2 bases and J dropped 4 bases, with 11 bases sitting between them. CDR3 length equals 14 residues. The CDR3 loop reads CASSEGQGSYGYTF. Written as DNA, the CDR3 is TGTGCCAGCAGTGAAGGGCAGGGGAGCTATGGCTACACCTTC.

The chain has TRBV7-2 and TRBJ1-1; no definite D call. Trimming removed 4 bases at V and 1 base at J, with 10 bases between. This CDR3 is 14 amino acids long. CDR1 and CDR2 (germline): SGHTA, FQGNSA. In DNA form, the CDR3 reads TGTGCCAGCAGCTCCAGGCACAGGAACACTGAAGCTTTCTTT. Its protein is CASSSRHRNTEAFF.